The present T cell receptor (beta chain) was sequenced within a study of T cell responses to AZD1222 COVID-19 vaccine. TCRdb's copy holds only in-frame clones and misses some; the assay was immunoSEQ multiplex PCR. The sample lists tens of thousands of clones, around nine tenths seen once, with under 2.5% in the top ten. The source was peripheral blood, collected on day 0 of AZD1222 vaccination. The sequence was collected from an adult in good health.

DNA for the CDR3: TGTGCCAGCAGCCACACCGGGGACAGCATGAACACTGAAGCTTTCTTT. Its translation is CASSHTGDSMNTEAFF. The V gene is TRBV4-2, the J gene TRBJ1-1, with TRBD1 identical over 7 bases. CDR1 and CDR2 (germline): LGHNA, YNFKEQ. V was pared by 3 bases and J by 0 bases, with 7 bases of the junction left unmatched. This CDR3 comprises 16 residues.